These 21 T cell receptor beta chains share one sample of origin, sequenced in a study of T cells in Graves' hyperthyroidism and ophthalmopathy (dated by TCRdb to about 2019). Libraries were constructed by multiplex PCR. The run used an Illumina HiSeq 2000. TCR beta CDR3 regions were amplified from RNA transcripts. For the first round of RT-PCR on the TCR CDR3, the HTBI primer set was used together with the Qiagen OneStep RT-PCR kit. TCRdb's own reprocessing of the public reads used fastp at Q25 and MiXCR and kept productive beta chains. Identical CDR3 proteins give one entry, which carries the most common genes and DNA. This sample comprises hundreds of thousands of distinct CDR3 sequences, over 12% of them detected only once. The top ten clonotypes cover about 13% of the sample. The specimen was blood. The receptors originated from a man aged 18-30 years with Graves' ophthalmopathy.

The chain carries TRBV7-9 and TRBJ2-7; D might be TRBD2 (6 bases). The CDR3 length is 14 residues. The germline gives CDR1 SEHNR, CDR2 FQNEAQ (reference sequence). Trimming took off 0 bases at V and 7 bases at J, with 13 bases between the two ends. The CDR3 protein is CASSLAVGRGEQYF. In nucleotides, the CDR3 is TGTGCCAGCAGCTTAGCGGTCGGGAGAGGGGAGCAGTACTTC.

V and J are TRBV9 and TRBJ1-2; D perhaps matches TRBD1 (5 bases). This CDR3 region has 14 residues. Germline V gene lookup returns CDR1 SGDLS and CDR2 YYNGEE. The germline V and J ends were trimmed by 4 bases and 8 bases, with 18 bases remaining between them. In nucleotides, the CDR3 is TGTGCCAGCAGCCCAAGTCCCGGGACTCAAGGCTACACCTTC. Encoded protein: CASSPSPGTQGYTF.

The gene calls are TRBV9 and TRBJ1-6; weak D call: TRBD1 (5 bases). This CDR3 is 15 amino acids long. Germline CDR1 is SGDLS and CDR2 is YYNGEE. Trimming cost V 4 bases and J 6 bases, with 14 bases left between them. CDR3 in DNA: TGTGCCAGCAGCCCCCAGGGTCAGGGTAATTCACCCCTCCACTTT. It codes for CASSPQGQGNSPLHF.

The CDR3: CASSRDLPYEQYF. CDR3 DNA: TGCGCCAGCAGCCGAGACCTTCCCTACGAGCAGTACTTC. J is TRBJ2-7 and V is TRBV4-1; no definite D call. From germline, CDR1 is MGHRA and CDR2 YSYEKL. Trimming pared 4 bases from V and 2 bases from J, leaving 9 bases between. The CDR3 has 13 residues.

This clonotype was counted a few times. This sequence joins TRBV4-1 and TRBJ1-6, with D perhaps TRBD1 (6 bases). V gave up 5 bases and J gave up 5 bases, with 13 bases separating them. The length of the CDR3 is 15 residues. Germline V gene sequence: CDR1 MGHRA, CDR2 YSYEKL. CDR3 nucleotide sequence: TGCGCCAGCAGCTGGCGACAGGCGGATAATTCACCCCTCCACTTT. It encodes CASSWRQADNSPLHF.

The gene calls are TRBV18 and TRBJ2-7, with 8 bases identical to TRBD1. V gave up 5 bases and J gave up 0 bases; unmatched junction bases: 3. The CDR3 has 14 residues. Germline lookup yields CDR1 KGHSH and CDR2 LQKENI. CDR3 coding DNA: TGTGCCAGCTCATGGGGACAGGCCTCCTACGAGCAGTACTTC. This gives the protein CASSWGQASYEQYF. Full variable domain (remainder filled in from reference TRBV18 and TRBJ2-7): NAGVMQNPRHLVRRRGQEARLRCSPMKGHSHVYWYRQLPEEGLKFMVYLQKENIIDESGMPKERFSAEFPKEGPSILRIQQVVRGDSAAYFCASSWGQASYEQYFGPGTRLTVT.

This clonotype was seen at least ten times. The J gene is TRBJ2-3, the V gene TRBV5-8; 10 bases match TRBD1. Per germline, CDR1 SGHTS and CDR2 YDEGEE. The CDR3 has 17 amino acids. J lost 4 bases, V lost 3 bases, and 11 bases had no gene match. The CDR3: CASSSGVGQGESDTQYF. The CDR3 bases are TGTGCCAGCAGCTCGGGTGTTGGACAGGGGGAGTCAGATACGCAGTATTTT. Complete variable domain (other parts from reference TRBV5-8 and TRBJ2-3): EAGVTQSPTHLIKTRGQQATLRCSPISGHTSVYWYQQALGLGLQFLLWYDEGEERNRGNFPPRFSGRQFPNYSSELNVNALELEDSALYLCASSSGVGQGESDTQYFGPGTRLTVL.

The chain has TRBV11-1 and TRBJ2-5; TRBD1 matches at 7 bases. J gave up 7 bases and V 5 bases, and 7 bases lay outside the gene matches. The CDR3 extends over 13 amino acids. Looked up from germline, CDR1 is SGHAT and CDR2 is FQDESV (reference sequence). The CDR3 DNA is TGTGCCAGCAGCCTAGACAGGGCTCGGACCCAGTACTTC. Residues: CASSLDRARTQYF.

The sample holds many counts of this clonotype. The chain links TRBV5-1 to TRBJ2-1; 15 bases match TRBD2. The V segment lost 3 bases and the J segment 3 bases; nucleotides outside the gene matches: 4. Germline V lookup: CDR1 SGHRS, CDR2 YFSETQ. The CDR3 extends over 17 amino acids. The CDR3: CASSWTSGRVIYNEQFF. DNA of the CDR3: TGCGCCAGCAGCTGGACTAGCGGGAGGGTAATCTACAATGAGCAGTTCTTC. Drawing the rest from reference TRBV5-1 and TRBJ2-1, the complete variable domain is KAGVTQTPRYLIKTRGQQVTLSCSPISGHRSVSWYQQTPGQGLQFLFEYFSETQRNKGNFPGRFSGRQFSNSRSEMNVSTLELGDSALYLCASSWTSGRVIYNEQFFGPGTRLTVL.

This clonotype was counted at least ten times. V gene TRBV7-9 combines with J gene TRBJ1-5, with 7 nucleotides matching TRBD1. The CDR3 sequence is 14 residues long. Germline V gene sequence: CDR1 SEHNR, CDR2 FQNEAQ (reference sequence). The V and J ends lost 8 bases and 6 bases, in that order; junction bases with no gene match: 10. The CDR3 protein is CASGTGELAQPQHF. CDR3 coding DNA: TGTGCCAGCGGCACAGGGGAACTTGCTCAGCCCCAGCATTTT.

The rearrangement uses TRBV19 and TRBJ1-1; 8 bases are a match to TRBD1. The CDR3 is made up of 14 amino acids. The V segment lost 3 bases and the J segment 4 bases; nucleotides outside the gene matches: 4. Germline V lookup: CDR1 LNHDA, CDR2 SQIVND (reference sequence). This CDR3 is CASSMQGAVTEAFF. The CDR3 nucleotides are TGTGCCAGTAGTATGCAGGGGGCGGTCACTGAAGCTTTCTTT.

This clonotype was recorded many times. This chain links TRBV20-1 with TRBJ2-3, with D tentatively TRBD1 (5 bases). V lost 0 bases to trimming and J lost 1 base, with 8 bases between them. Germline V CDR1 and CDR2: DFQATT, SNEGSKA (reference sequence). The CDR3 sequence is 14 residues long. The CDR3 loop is CSARDGRGTDTQYF. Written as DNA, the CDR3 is TGCAGTGCTAGAGATGGCAGGGGCACAGATACGCAGTATTTT.

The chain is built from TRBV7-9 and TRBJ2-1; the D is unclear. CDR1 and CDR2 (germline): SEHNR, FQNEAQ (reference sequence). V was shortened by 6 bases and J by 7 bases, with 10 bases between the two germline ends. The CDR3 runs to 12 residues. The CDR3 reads CASRLDTNEQFF. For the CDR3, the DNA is TGTGCCAGCAGGCTAGACACTAATGAGCAGTTCTTC.

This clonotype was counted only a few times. Here the CDR3 DNA reads TGTGCCAGCAGTTACGGGTATGACTACGAGCAGTACTTC. It encodes CASSYGYDYEQYF. The chain recombines TRBV6-2 or TRBV6-3 with TRBJ2-7; D remains unclear. Germline V gives CDR1 MNHEY, CDR2 SVGEGT. The V end lost 2 bases, the J end lost 3 bases, and 8 bases lay between the germline ends. The CDR3 extends over 13 amino acids.

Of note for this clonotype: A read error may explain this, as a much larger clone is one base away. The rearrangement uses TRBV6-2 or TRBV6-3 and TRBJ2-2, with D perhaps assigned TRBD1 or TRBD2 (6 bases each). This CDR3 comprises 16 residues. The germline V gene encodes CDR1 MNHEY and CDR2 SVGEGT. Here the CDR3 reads CASIVYGGANTGELSF. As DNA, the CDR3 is TGTGCCAGCATAGTTTACGGGGGCGCGAACACCGGGGAGCTGTCTTTT.

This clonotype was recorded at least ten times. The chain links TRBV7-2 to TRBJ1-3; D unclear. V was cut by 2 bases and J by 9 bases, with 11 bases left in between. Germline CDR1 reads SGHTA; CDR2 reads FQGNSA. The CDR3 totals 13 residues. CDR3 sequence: CASSLSPPSTIYF. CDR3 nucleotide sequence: TGTGCCAGCAGCTTATCCCCTCCGTCCACCATATATTTT.

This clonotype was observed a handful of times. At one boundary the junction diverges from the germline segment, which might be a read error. The CDR3 DNA follows: TGTGCCGGCAGTCCCGCGCGGGACAGGGCTACCCCCTACGAGCAGTACTTC. The encoded protein is CAGSPARDRATPYEQYF. The chain links TRBV6-1 to TRBJ2-7; TRBD1 aligns across 9 bases. The CDR3 contains 17 residues. Germline loops: CDR1 MNHNS, CDR2 SASEGT.

CDR3 region: CASSRDSGILETQYF. The CDR3 bases are TGTGCCAGCAGCCGAGATAGCGGGATCTTGGAGACCCAGTACTTC. The chain combines TRBV5-4 with TRBJ2-5; 8 positions agree with TRBD2. V was pared by 4 bases and J by 5 bases, with 10 bases of the junction left unmatched. The CDR3 length is 15 residues. Germline V gene lookup returns CDR1 SGHNT and CDR2 YYREEE (reference sequence).

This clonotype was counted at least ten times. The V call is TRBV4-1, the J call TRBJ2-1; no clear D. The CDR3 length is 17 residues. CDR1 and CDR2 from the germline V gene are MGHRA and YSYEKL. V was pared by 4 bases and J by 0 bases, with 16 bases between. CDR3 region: CASSPRRPASSYNEQFF. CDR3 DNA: TGCGCCAGCAGCCCCCGGCGGCCTGCGAGCTCCTACAATGAGCAGTTCTTC.

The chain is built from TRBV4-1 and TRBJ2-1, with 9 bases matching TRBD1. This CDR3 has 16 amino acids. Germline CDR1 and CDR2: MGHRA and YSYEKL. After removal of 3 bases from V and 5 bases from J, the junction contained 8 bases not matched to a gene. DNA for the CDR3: TGCGCCAGCAGCCAGATTCCGGACAGGGGAAACAATGAGCAGTTCTTC. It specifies CASSQIPDRGNNEQFF.

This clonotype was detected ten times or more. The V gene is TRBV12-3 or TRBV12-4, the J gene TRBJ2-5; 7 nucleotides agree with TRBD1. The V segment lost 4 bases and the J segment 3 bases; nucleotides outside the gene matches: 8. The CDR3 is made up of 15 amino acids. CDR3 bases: TGTGCCAGCAGTTCTCAGACAGGGATGGAAGAGACCCAGTACTTC. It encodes CASSSQTGMEETQYF.